Described below is a single TCR beta chain sequence and its context. Assay: immunoSEQ multiplex PCR; the TCRdb copy retains only in-frame clones and omits some. The sample has fewer than 90,000 clones, just under 95% seen once. The sample is drawn from a study of T cell changes during pregnancy in multiple sclerosis. This CDR3 comprises 15 residues. CDR1 is MNHNS, CDR2 SASEGT, per germline. With 7 bases removed from V and 3 bases from J, the gap between germline ends came to 16 bases. This receptor was identified in a female donor with multiple sclerosis, enrolled in a pregnancy study. V is TRBV6-1 and J is TRBJ1-3; D is uncertain. Material: peripheral blood, obtained in the third trimester of pregnancy. The CDR3 spells CASNEEISFGNTIYF. The CDR3 coding sequence is TGTGCCAGCAACGAGGAAATATCATTTGGAAACACCATATATTTT.